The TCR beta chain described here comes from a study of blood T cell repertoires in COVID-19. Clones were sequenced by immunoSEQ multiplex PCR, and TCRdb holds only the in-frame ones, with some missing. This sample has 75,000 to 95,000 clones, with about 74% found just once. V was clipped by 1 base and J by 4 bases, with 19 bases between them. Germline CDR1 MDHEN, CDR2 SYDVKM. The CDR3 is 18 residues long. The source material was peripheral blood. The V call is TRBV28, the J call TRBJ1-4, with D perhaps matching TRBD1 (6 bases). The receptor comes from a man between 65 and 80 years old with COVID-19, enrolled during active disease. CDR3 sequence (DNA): TGTGCCAGCAGTTTATCCAGGGGAGTAGACCTAGTTAATGAAAAACTGTTTTTT. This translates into CASSLSRGVDLVNEKLFF.